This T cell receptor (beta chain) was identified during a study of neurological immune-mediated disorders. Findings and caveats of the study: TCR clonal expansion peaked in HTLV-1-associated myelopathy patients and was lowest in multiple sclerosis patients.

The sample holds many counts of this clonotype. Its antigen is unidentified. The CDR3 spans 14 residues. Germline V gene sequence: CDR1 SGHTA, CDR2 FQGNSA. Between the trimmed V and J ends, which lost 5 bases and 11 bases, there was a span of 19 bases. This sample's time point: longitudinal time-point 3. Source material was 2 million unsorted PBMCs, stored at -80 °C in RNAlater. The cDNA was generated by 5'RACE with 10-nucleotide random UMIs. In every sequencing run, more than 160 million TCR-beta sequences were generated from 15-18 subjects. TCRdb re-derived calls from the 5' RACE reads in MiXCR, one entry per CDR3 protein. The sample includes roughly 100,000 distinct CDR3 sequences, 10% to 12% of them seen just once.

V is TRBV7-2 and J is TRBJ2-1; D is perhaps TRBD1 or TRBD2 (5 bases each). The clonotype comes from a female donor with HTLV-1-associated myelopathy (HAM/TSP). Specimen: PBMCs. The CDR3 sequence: CASSLLGPNHQQFF. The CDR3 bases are TGTGCCAGCAGCCTGCTGGGACCCAACCATCAGCAGTTCTTC.